A single sample is the source of the 10 T cell receptor beta chains below, sequenced in a study of T-cell memory formation after mild COVID-19. TCRdb fed the 5' RACE reads into MiXCR, producing one record per CDR3 protein. The sample has 200,000 to 250,000 distinct CDR3 sequences, over 9.5% seen once. What was sequenced was PBMCs or a T cell subset sorted from them (not recorded which). The source of these receptors is a man between 18 and 35 years old who had mild COVID-19 (a few samples of this study predate the infection). Cell type and time point are not known.

The V call is TRBV4-3, the J call TRBJ1-6; D not resolved. The CDR3 loop spans 17 amino acids. With 0 bases removed from V and 8 bases from J, the gap between germline ends came to 17 bases. Per the germline V gene, CDR1 is LGHNA and CDR2 is YSLEER. The CDR3 region has the DNA TGCGCCAGCAGCCAAGATCAGCAAGGAAGGAGTCATTCACCCCTCCACTTT. Residues: CASSQDQQGRSHSPLHF.

The J gene is TRBJ1-4, the V gene TRBV18; D is undetermined. V was trimmed by 10 bases and J by 8 bases, leaving 17 bases between them. This CDR3 spans 13 amino acids. The germline CDR1 and CDR2 sequences are KGHSH and LQKENI. The CDR3 is CATSVRNEEKLFF. The DNA for the CDR3 is TGTGCCACCTCCGTAAGGAACGAGGAAAAACTGTTTTTT.

The J gene is TRBJ1-3, the V gene TRBV11-2, with TRBD1 matching over 10 bases. This CDR3 spans 16 amino acids. Trimming took 2 bases from V and 8 from J; bases not matched to a gene: 9. Germline V gene sequence: CDR1 SGHAT, CDR2 FQNNGV. The DNA of the CDR3 is TGTGCCAGCAGCTTAAGTAATTGGGACAGGGGCCACACCATATATTTT. It codes for CASSLSNWDRGHTIYF. The full variable domain, with the rest looked up from reference TRBV11-2 and TRBJ1-3, is EAGVAQSPRYKIIEKRQSVAFWCNPISGHATLYWYQQILGQGPKLLIQFQNNGVVDDSQLPKDRFSAERLKGVDSTLKIQPAKLEDSAVYLCASSLSNWDRGHTIYFGEGSWLTVV.

The chain employs TRBV7-2 and TRBJ1-2; D gene ambiguous. The CDR3 totals 14 residues. In germline, CDR1 is SGHTA, CDR2 FQGNSA. V was pared by 7 bases and J by 2 bases, with 14 bases between. The CDR3 DNA reads TGTGCCAGCACCCCAACGGGGTTCAACTATGGCTACACCTTC. Protein product: CASTPTGFNYGYTF.

The V call is TRBV20-1, the J call TRBJ1-3; D may be TRBD1 (6 bases). Germline CDR1 and CDR2: DFQATT and SNEGSKA (reference sequence). The V end lost 4 bases, the J end lost 3 bases, and 19 bases lay between the germline ends. The CDR3 has 16 amino acids. The DNA for the CDR3 is TGCAGTGCTACAAAACGTCAGGGGCCCGGTGGAAACACCATATATTTT. This codes for CSATKRQGPGGNTIYF.

This clonotype was detected a few times. V gene TRBV7-8 combines with J gene TRBJ2-5, with TRBD1 as a possible D gene (6 bases). The ends were cut back, 5 bases at V and 4 bases at J, with 14 bases in the middle. The germline V gene encodes CDR1 SGHVS and CDR2 FQNEAQ. This CDR3 is 14 amino acids long. CDR3 bases: TGTGCCAGCAGCCCATGGACAGTTTCAGAGACCCAGTACTTC. This encodes CASSPWTVSETQYF. The whole variable domain, remainder taken from reference TRBV7-8 and TRBJ2-5, is GAGVSQSPRYKVAKRGQDVALRCDPISGHVSLFWYQQALGQGPEFLTYFQNEAQLDKSGLPSDRFFAERPEGSVSTLKIQRTQQEDSAVYLCASSPWTVSETQYFGPGTRLLVL.

V is TRBV5-1 and J is TRBJ2-4; the match to TRBD1 covers 7 bases. V lost 3 bases and J lost 0; bases outside the gene matches: 6. Germline-derived CDR1 and CDR2 are SGHRS and YFSETQ. The CDR3 spans 16 residues. The CDR3 spells CASSSDRELAKNIQYF. Written as DNA, the CDR3 is TGCGCCAGCAGCTCTGACAGGGAACTAGCCAAAAACATTCAGTACTTC.

V usage is TRBV18 and J usage is TRBJ1-1; D is possibly TRBD1 (6 bases). V was pared by 2 bases and J by 12 bases, with 16 bases between. The germline V gene encodes CDR1 KGHSH and CDR2 LQKENI. The CDR3 sequence is 13 residues long. The CDR3 protein is CASSPVSRGETFF. The CDR3 DNA is TGTGCCAGCTCACCAGTGTCGAGGGGGGAGACTTTCTTT. Supplemented by reference TRBV18 and TRBJ1-1, the full variable domain reads NAGVMQNPRHLVRRRGQEARLRCSPMKGHSHVYWYRQLPEEGLKFMVYLQKENIIDESGMPKERFSAEFPKEGPSILRIQQVVRGDSAAYFCASSPVSRGETFFGQGTRLTVV.

This clonotype occurred a few times. The rearrangement joins TRBV7-3 to TRBJ2-7, with 8 bases that match TRBD1. J gave up 3 bases and V 5 bases, and 9 bases lay outside the gene matches. There are 15 residues in the CDR3. CDR1 is SGHTA and CDR2 is FQGTGA in the germline V gene. The CDR3, as DNA: TGTGCCAGCAGCGTTCAACCAGGGGGCCTCTACGAGCAGTACTTC. Its translation is CASSVQPGGLYEQYF.

This chain links TRBV12-3 or TRBV12-4 with TRBJ1-6, with TRBD1 as a possible D gene (5 bases). The CDR3 runs to 14 residues. The V gene lost 6 bases and the J gene lost 10 bases, with 16 bases spanning the gap. CDR3 sequence (DNA): TGTGCCAGCAGCCCAAGGGGAGATCAGTCACCCCTCCACTTT. Protein sequence: CASSPRGDQSPLHF.